This T cell receptor beta chain was sequenced in a study of regulatory T cells in long-lasting Graves disease. The study's findings and limits: For persistent Graves' patients, TCR diversity was lower than for newly diagnosed ones.

The sample holds many counts of this clonotype. Its antigen is not identified. Per the germline V gene, CDR1 is MDHEN and CDR2 is SYDVKM. Unmatched junction bases numbered 11, after V lost 5 bases and J lost 6 bases. This CDR3 has 16 residues. iRepertoire HTBI primers and Arm-PCR of CDR3 regions built TCR beta libraries. TCRdb processed the multiplex PCR reads anew with MiXCR; each CDR3 protein has one entry. This table has roughly 500,000 distinct CDR3 sequences, approximately 21% appearing once. The time point here: persistent/refractory GD, antithyroid drugs over 5 years with positive TRAb. TCR sequences were obtained from RNA taken from PBMCs.

This sequence was found in a female donor with Graves disease. The chain joins TRBV28 to TRBJ2-1, with 9 positions matching TRBD1. The sample was peripheral blood mononuclear cells (PBMCs), taken when the disease was refractory, from a patient treated with antithyroid drugs. DNA for the CDR3: TGTGCCAGCAGTATACACCGGGGGACAGGGACCAATGAGCAGTTCTTC. Its protein is CASSIHRGTGTNEQFF.